These T cell receptor beta chains were read from a single sample in a study of T cells in severe cutaneous drug reactions. TCRdb re-called the multiplex PCR reads, yielding one record per CDR3 amino acid sequence without DNA. The sample data list roughly 7,100 distinct CDR3 sequences. The sequencing input was cells from a skin blister. Receptors originate from a human donor with toxic epidermal necrolysis, a severe cutaneous drug reaction. Each CDR3 is given with its conserved first and last residue. Fields, in order: J gene, V gene, clone size, CDR3 protein. Only some rows state a clone size, as once, few, many or a class for expanded clones.

j_gene: TRBJ2-7; v_gene: TRBV20-1; abundance: -; CDR3aa: CSASPWGADTYEQYF
j_gene: TRBJ2-2; v_gene: TRBV2; abundance: medium-sized; CDR3aa: CASSEMGDPTGELFF
j_gene: TRBJ1-5; v_gene: TRBV5-4; abundance: -; CDR3aa: CASSPDRNSNQPQHF
j_gene: TRBJ2-7; v_gene: TRBV10-2; abundance: -; CDR3aa: CASGDSYSYEQYF